The 32 T cell receptor beta chains below were found in one sample sequenced in a study of post-analysis software for immune sequencing data. Unique molecular identifiers were carried by the TCR beta cDNA libraries. TCRdb recomputed calls from the PCR reads with MiXCR, one row per CDR3 protein. The sample holds 150,000 to 200,000 distinct CDR3 sequences, 36% seen once. The sample in question was blood, obtained after autologous hematopoietic stem cell transplantation. The source is a girl aged 10-17 years with multiple sclerosis.

V usage is TRBV15 and J usage is TRBJ1-2; 9 bases agree with TRBD1. The trim removed 1 base at V and 2 bases at J, leaving 5 bases unmatched. Germline values: CDR1 LNHNV, CDR2 YYDKDF (reference sequence). The CDR3 length is 16 residues. The CDR3 here is CATSRVGQGGNYGYTF. CDR3 DNA: TGTGCCACCAGCAGAGTGGGACAGGGTGGGAACTATGGCTACACCTTC.

This clonotype was seen many times. The chain carries TRBV4-3 and TRBJ2-5; 10 bases fit TRBD2. Trimming cost V 3 bases and J 4 bases; bases outside gene matches: 5. The CDR3 is 15 residues long. Germline assignment: CDR1 LGHNA and CDR2 YSLEER. For the CDR3, the DNA is TGCGCCAGCAGCCAGGGACTAGCGCCAGCAGAGACCCAGTACTTC. Residues: CASSQGLAPAETQYF.

This clonotype was seen just once. Here the CDR3 DNA reads TGCGCCAGCAGCGAACGGACTAGCGGAGCCTACAATGAGCAGTTCTTC. Encoded protein: CASSERTSGAYNEQFF. V usage is TRBV5-1 and J usage is TRBJ2-1; 10 nucleotides match TRBD2. V shed 4 bases and J 2 bases; nucleotides not matched to a gene: 6. Germline V gene data show CDR1 as SGHRS and CDR2 as YFSETQ. The CDR3 spans 16 residues.

This clonotype was observed a handful of times. This chain joins TRBV7-6 and TRBJ2-1, with unresolved D. Gene TRBJ2-7 matches the end of the DNA better, so the J call may be wrong. This CDR3 is 12 amino acids long. Germline V gene lookup returns CDR1 SGHVS and CDR2 FNYEAQ. The CDR3: CASSLEYNEQYF. DNA of the CDR3: TGTGCCAGCAGCTTAGAGTACAACGAGCAGTACTTC.

The chain couples TRBV4-3 to TRBJ2-3; 11 bases are shared with TRBD2. This CDR3 has 16 residues. The junction had 4 bases not matched to a gene; V was cut back by 2 bases and J by 3 bases. Germline V gene sequence: CDR1 LGHNA, CDR2 YSLEER. The CDR3 DNA reads as TGCGCCAGCAGCCAATCGGGACTAGCGGAGACAGATACGCAGTATTTT. It yields the protein CASSQSGLAETDTQYF.

The chain couples TRBV29-1 to TRBJ2-1; TRBD2 aligns across 9 bases. The germline CDR1 and CDR2 sequences are SQVTM and ANQGSEA. J lost 9 bases, V lost 4 bases, and 7 bases had no gene match. CDR3 size: 13 residues. The CDR3: CSVGLGLATEQFF. CDR3 sequence (DNA): TGCAGCGTTGGCTTGGGACTAGCCACTGAGCAGTTCTTC.

J is TRBJ2-1 and V is TRBV24-1; either TRBD1 or TRBD2 may fit D (5 bases each). The CDR3 contains 13 residues. CDR1 and CDR2 (germline): KGHDR, SFDVKD. Trimming took off 5 bases at V and 8 bases at J, with 12 bases between the two ends. The CDR3 loop reads CATSVSGRDEQFF. The CDR3, as DNA: TGTGCCACCAGTGTTTCAGGGCGGGATGAGCAGTTCTTC.

This clonotype was seen a few times. J is TRBJ2-7 and V is TRBV9; 9 positions match TRBD1. The CDR3 sequence is 14 residues long. Germline CDR1 reads SGDLS; CDR2 reads YYNGEE. V lost 2 bases, J lost 3 bases, and 3 bases stayed unmatched. CDR3 in DNA: TGTGCCAGCAGCGTGTTGGACAGGGGCTACGAGCAGTACTTC. It yields the protein CASSVLDRGYEQYF.

This clonotype occurred a few times. The chain uses TRBV27 and TRBJ1-2, with 10 bases aligning to TRBD1. The CDR3 loop spans 14 amino acids. The germline V gene has CDR1 MNHEY and CDR2 SMNVEV (reference sequence). The V segment lost 0 bases and the J segment 6 bases; nucleotides outside the gene matches: 1. The CDR3 DNA reads TGTGCCAGCAGTTTATCGGGACAGGGGAATGGCTACACCTTC. Residues: CASSLSGQGNGYTF.

This clonotype turned up a few times. Compared with germline, one end of the junction differs, possibly owing to a read error. The genes are TRBV7-7 and TRBJ2-3; a weak D match, TRBD2 (5 bases). The CDR3 runs to 14 residues. Per germline, CDR1 SSHAT and CDR2 FNYEAQ (reference sequence). CDR3 loop: CASSLSSGTDTQYF. In nucleotides, the CDR3 is TGTGCTAGCAGCTTGAGTAGCGGCACAGATACGCAGTATTTT. Full variable domain (missing parts from reference TRBV7-7 and TRBJ2-3): GAGVSQSPRYKVTKRGQDVTLRCDPISSHATLYWYQQALGQGPEFLTYFNYEAQPDKSGLPSDRFSAERPEGSISTLTIQRTEQRDSAMYRCASSLSSGTDTQYFGPGTRLTVL.

This clonotype was seen a few times. V and J are TRBV5-1 and TRBJ1-1; D not resolved. CDR3 length equals 17 residues. V was cut by 1 base and J by 0 bases, with 16 bases left in between. The V gene's germline CDR1 is SGHRS and CDR2 YFSETQ. The CDR3 DNA follows: TGCGCCAGCAGCTTGAGGTCAGGTGTCAGCCTGAACACTGAAGCTTTCTTT. This gives the protein CASSLRSGVSLNTEAFF.

In its sample, this clonotype was seen many times. The chain is built from TRBV20-1 and TRBJ2-7; 12 nucleotides align to TRBD2. This CDR3 has 17 amino acids. CDR1 DFQATT and CDR2 SNEGSKA come from the germline V gene (reference sequence). Trimming removed 2 bases from V and 7 bases from J; junction bases left unmatched: 15. The CDR3 sequence: CSARIPGLAGGPREQYF. The CDR3 region has the DNA TGCAGTGCTAGAATCCCAGGGCTAGCGGGAGGGCCGAGGGAGCAGTACTTC.

This clonotype was found a few times. This rearrangement joins TRBV6-5 to TRBJ2-7, with 7 bases fitting TRBD1. The germline V gene encodes CDR1 MNHEY and CDR2 SVGAGI. The CDR3 sequence is 14 residues long. The V gene end was trimmed by 7 bases and the J gene end by 1 base; junction bases not matched to a gene: 7. CDR3 region: CASNPWTGSYEQYF. The CDR3, as DNA: TGTGCCAGCAATCCCTGGACAGGTTCCTACGAGCAGTACTTC.

As regards this clonotype: A much bigger clone sits one base away, suggesting this may be a read error. This sequence joins TRBV6-1 and TRBJ2-4; TRBD2 aligns across 15 bases. The CDR3 is 14 amino acids. The J segment lost 6 bases and the V segment lost 6 bases, leaving 0 bases of the junction unmatched. The germline V gene encodes CDR1 MNHNS and CDR2 SASEGT. The CDR3 here is CASRGLAGGNIQYF. The CDR3 nucleotides read TGTGCCAGCAGGGGACTAGCGGGGGGAAACATTCAGTACTTC.

This clonotype was detected ten times or more. The gene calls are TRBV3-1 and TRBJ1-2; TRBD1 matches 8 bases. The CDR3 loop spans 17 amino acids. The V and J ends lost 1 base and 4 bases, in that order; junction bases with no gene match: 11. Germline V gene lookup returns CDR1 LGHDT and CDR2 YNNKEL (reference sequence). The CDR3 DNA follows: TGTGCCAGCAGCCAAGGAGTGGACAGGGCGGAGGGCTATGGCTACACCTTC. Translating it yields CASSQGVDRAEGYGYTF.

This clonotype occurred a few times. The chain carries TRBV15 and TRBJ1-2; 7 nucleotides line up with TRBD1. Germline V gene sequence: CDR1 LNHNV, CDR2 YYDKDF (reference sequence). This CDR3 spans 14 amino acids. The V gene end was trimmed by 5 bases and the J gene end by 4 bases; junction bases not matched to a gene: 7. CDR3 sequence reads: CATSPGTDLYGYTF. In nucleotides, the CDR3 is TGTGCCACCAGCCCCGGGACAGACCTCTATGGCTACACCTTC.

A single count supports this clonotype. This chain connects TRBV7-2 to TRBJ2-5; D gene ambiguous. The V end was cut by 8 bases, the J end by 4 bases, with 11 bases between. Per germline, CDR1 SGHTA and CDR2 FQGNSA. CDR3 length: 12 amino acids. The CDR3 DNA sequence: TGTGCCAGCGCCTCGTATCGAGAGACCCAGTACTTC. Protein sequence: CASASYRETQYF.

The rearrangement links TRBV6-2 or TRBV6-3 to TRBJ2-4; D is undetermined. The assigned J gene may be wrong: the sequence end matches TRBJ2-7 better. Germline V CDR1 and CDR2: MNHEY, SVGEGT. CDR3 length: 12 amino acids. CDR3 bases: TGTGCCAGCAGTATCAACCCCTACGAGCAGTACTTC. Translation: CASSINPYEQYF.

The rearrangement links TRBV5-6 to TRBJ2-1; 15 positions match TRBD2. The CDR3 extends over 16 amino acids. V shed 5 bases and J 7 bases; nucleotides not matched to a gene: 7. Germline V gives CDR1 SGHDT, CDR2 YYEEEE. CDR3 sequence: CASRSIGLAGGNEQFF. CDR3 nucleotide sequence: TGTGCCAGCAGGTCGATAGGACTAGCGGGAGGGAATGAGCAGTTCTTC.

The rearrangement uses TRBV20-1 and TRBJ2-1, with a possible D match to TRBD2 (6 bases). Germline values: CDR1 DFQATT, CDR2 SNEGSKA (reference sequence). CDR3 length: 12 residues. The V gene lost 2 bases and the J gene lost 9 bases, with 11 bases spanning the gap. CDR3 sequence (DNA): TGCAGTGCTAGAATCGGGAGCCGTGAGCAGTTCTTC. This translates into CSARIGSREQFF.

The chain carries TRBV3-1 and TRBJ2-3; D could derive from TRBD1 or TRBD2 (5 bases each). The CDR3 consists of 19 residues. Trimming took 0 bases from V and 1 from J, leaving 20 bases between them. Germline V lookup: CDR1 LGHDT, CDR2 YNNKEL (reference sequence). CDR3 loop: CASSQEEGPKRGRTDTQYF. CDR3 nucleotide sequence: TGTGCCAGCAGCCAAGAAGAAGGACCGAAGAGGGGCCGCACAGATACGCAGTATTTT.

The V call is TRBV11-1, the J call TRBJ2-1; D unresolved. Germline CDR1 and CDR2: SGHAT and FQDESV (reference sequence). The CDR3 runs to 11 residues. Between the trimmed V and J ends, which lost 1 base and 5 bases, there was a span of 0 bases. CDR3: CASSLDNEQFF. Written as DNA, the CDR3 is TGTGCCAGCAGCTTAGACAATGAGCAGTTCTTC.

This clonotype was observed a handful of times. The genes are TRBV12-3 or TRBV12-4 and TRBJ2-7; TRBD2 matches at 11 bases. CDR3 length: 15 amino acids. V trimming: 5 bases; J trimming: 0 bases; junction bases outside the gene matches: 3. The CDR3 sequence: CASSPGLAGSYEQYF. The CDR3 nucleotides read TGTGCCAGCAGTCCCGGACTAGCGGGCTCCTACGAGCAGTACTTC.

This clonotype was seen more than once but under ten times. The chain joins TRBV12-3 or TRBV12-4 to TRBJ1-1; D remains ambiguous. V was pared by 9 bases and J by 1 base, with 15 bases between. The CDR3 has 14 residues. CDR3 coding DNA: TGTGCCAGTAAATCCCTAGGCCCGAACACTGAAGCTTTCTTT. Its protein product is CASKSLGPNTEAFF.

The chain recombines TRBV20-1 with TRBJ1-1; tentative D call: TRBD1 (6 bases). The length of the CDR3 is 10 residues. Germline CDR1 and CDR2: DFQATT and SNEGSKA (reference sequence). V was shortened by 6 bases and J by 8 bases, with 10 bases between the two germline ends. CDR3 loop: CSASDREAFF. The DNA for the CDR3 is TGCAGTGCGTCAGACAGGGAAGCTTTCTTT.

The V call is TRBV7-9, the J call TRBJ1-3; D is unclear. The V end lost 1 base, the J end lost 0 bases, and 10 bases lay between the germline ends. Germline values: CDR1 SEHNR, CDR2 FQNEAQ (reference sequence). CDR3 length equals 16 residues. The chain's CDR3 is CASSLVDIISGNTIYF. The DNA for the CDR3 is TGTGCCAGCAGCTTAGTTGACATTATCTCTGGAAACACCATATATTTT.

The chain recombines TRBV15 with TRBJ1-1; TRBD1 might be the D (6 bases). The CDR3 is 15 residues long. Trimming took off 0 bases at V and 4 bases at J, with 12 bases between the two ends. The V gene's germline CDR1 is LNHNV and CDR2 YYDKDF (reference sequence). The CDR3 DNA reads as TGTGCCACCAGCAGAGATTATGCCAGGGGCACTGAAGCTTTCTTT. It translates to CATSRDYARGTEAFF.

This clonotype was picked up a small number of times. This chain uses TRBV5-1 with TRBJ2-7; D possibly corresponds to TRBD2 (6 bases). V lost 0 bases to trimming and J lost 3 bases, with 10 bases between them. This CDR3 is built from 14 residues. Germline V gives CDR1 SGHRS, CDR2 YFSETQ. CDR3 sequence: CASSLAGLNYEQYF. The CDR3 DNA reads as TGCGCCAGCAGCTTGGCGGGACTGAACTACGAGCAGTACTTC. Together with reference TRBV5-1 and TRBJ2-7, the CDR3 gives the full variable domain: KAGVTQTPRYLIKTRGQQVTLSCSPISGHRSVSWYQQTPGQGLQFLFEYFSETQRNKGNFPGRFSGRQFSNSRSEMNVSTLELGDSALYLCASSLAGLNYEQYFGPGTRLTVT.

This sequence joins TRBV20-1 and TRBJ2-7; a possible D gene is TRBD2 (5 bases). This CDR3 contains 14 residues. Per the germline V gene, CDR1 is DFQATT and CDR2 is SNEGSKA (reference sequence). Trimming shortened V by 0 bases and J by 0 bases, and 9 bases separated the two germline ends. CDR3 amino acids: CSARDQRSSYEQYF. The CDR3 DNA sequence: TGCAGTGCTAGAGACCAGCGGAGCTCCTACGAGCAGTACTTC.

This clonotype showed up just a few times. This CDR3 reads CASSEILDGYTF. For the CDR3, the DNA is TGTGCCAGCAGTGAAATTCTAGATGGCTACACCTTC. The chain joins TRBV2 to TRBJ1-2; D not resolved. Per germline, CDR1 SNHLY and CDR2 FYNNEI. The CDR3 contains 12 residues. Trimming took 2 bases from V and 6 from J, leaving 7 bases between them.

The CDR3 region has the DNA TGTGCCAGCAGCCAAGAGGAGGGAAATTTTTATGGCTACACCTTC. Amino acid sequence: CASSQEEGNFYGYTF. The chain links TRBV3-1 to TRBJ1-2, with D unclear. V shed 0 bases and J shed 5 bases, with 13 bases lying between them. CDR3 length: 15 residues. Per germline, CDR1 LGHDT and CDR2 YNNKEL (reference sequence).

About this clonotype: A read error may be the cause here, since a much bigger clone is one base away. The chain combines TRBV19 with TRBJ2-1; no reliable D call. The closer fit of TRBJ2-7 to the DNA end suggests the J call may be wrong. This CDR3 comprises 14 residues. Germline V lookup: CDR1 LNHDA, CDR2 SQIVND (reference sequence). The CDR3 DNA sequence: TGTGCCAGTAGTAGCGGACCAGACAAGGTTGAGCAGTACTTC. Protein: CASSSGPDKVEQYF.